Listed here is a single TCR beta chain. Original handling: Amplifying reference gene primers gave estimates of nucleated cell counts. The protocol was immunoSEQ multiplex PCR, while the TCRdb copy is restricted to in-frame clones and leaves out a portion. Clone size and V and J calls were adopted from that table, with D and trimming inferred from the DNA. The sample yields approximately 94,000 clones, around 90% seen once. This sample is drawn from a study of blood T cell repertoires in COVID-19. Study-level background: Both acute and convalescent COVID-19 samples were obtained from the United States, Italy and Spain.

Germline V gene data show CDR1 as KGHSH and CDR2 as LQKENI. This CDR3 has 20 amino acids. The V gene lost 0 bases and the J gene lost 0 bases, with 21 bases spanning the gap. Sequencing was carried out using peripheral blood. The chain joins TRBV18 to TRBJ2-4; unclear D gene. This TCR derives from a woman between 45 and 60 years old in a cohort sampled during active COVID-19. The CDR3 loop reads CASSPPNLPHTALAKNIQYF. The CDR3 bases are TGTGCCAGCTCACCACCTAACCTGCCCCACACCGCCCTAGCCAAAAACATTCAGTACTTC.